This T cell receptor beta chain was sequenced for a study of T cell changes during pregnancy in multiple sclerosis. Using immunoSEQ multiplex PCR, the repertoire was profiled, and TCRdb retains in-frame clones only, with some absent. This table holds over 85,000 clones, around 91% found once. This CDR3 has 16 amino acids. Germline V gives CDR1 LGHNA, CDR2 YSLEER. Deletions cut 1 base from V and 4 bases from J, with 14 bases between. The chain uses TRBV4-3 and TRBJ2-1, with D possibly matching TRBD2 (5 bases). The receptor's source is a female donor in good health, enrolled as a control in a pregnancy study. The sample here was peripheral blood, taken after pregnancy. The CDR3 nucleotides are TGCGCCAGCAGCCAAGGCCTAGCACTTTTGTACAATGAGCAGTTCTTC. Its translation is CASSQGLALLYNEQFF.